The sequence of this T cell receptor beta chain was determined in a study of T cell responses to AZD1222 COVID-19 vaccine. This CDR3 contains 13 residues. V lost 5 bases and J lost 6, with 13 bases in between. Study observations and caveats: Unmutated variant regions are reportedly the target of nearly half of TCRs that are spike-specific. Baseline serostatus was positive in only six AZD1222 recipients.

The assay was immunoSEQ multiplex PCR, and TCRdb's table has in-frame clones only and misses some. In the table there are 75,000 to 100,000 clones, roughly 90% of which are singletons. The table lists this clone with a count of one. What it recognizes is unknown. The receptor was derived from an adult who received the AZD1222 COVID-19 vaccine. The sequenced sample was peripheral blood, obtained 28 days after the second AZD1222 dose. This rearrangement joins TRBV12-3 or TRBV12-4 to TRBJ1-2; TRBD1 is a possible D gene (6 bases). Here the CDR3 reads CASSPHQGHGYTF. DNA for the CDR3: TGTGCCAGCAGTCCACACCAGGGGCATGGCTACACCTTC.